These 14 T cell receptor beta chains were all obtained from the same sample, sequenced in a study of blood T cells in healthy people across ages. A second PCR of 7 to 11 cycles used a sample-barcoded 5' primer and a J-beta primer mix. TCRdb passed the 5' RACE reads through MiXCR, listing each CDR3 protein once. This repertoire shows some 800,000 distinct CDR3 sequences, more than 40% found once; its top ten account for about a fifth. The source material was blood. The receptors were sampled from a man aged 55 to 70 in good health.

This clonotype showed up just a few times. The rearrangement joins TRBV7-2 to TRBJ1-5; 10 nucleotides agree with TRBD1. The V gene end was trimmed by 5 bases and the J gene end by 3 bases; junction bases not matched to a gene: 7. The CDR3 totals 16 residues. Per germline, CDR1 SGHTA and CDR2 FQGNSA. CDR3 loop: CASSPGTGVSNQPQHF. DNA of the CDR3: TGTGCCAGCAGCCCCGGGACAGGGGTTTCCAATCAGCCCCAGCATTTT.

This clonotype has a single count. One end of the junction does not line up with germline, which may come from a read error. The chain carries TRBV28 and TRBJ2-7; weak D call: TRBD2 (7 bases). Germline-derived CDR1 and CDR2 are MDHEN and SYDVKM. The CDR3 contains 17 residues. The CDR3 here is CASSPGMGGPHSCEQYF. CDR3 coding DNA: TGTGCCAGCAGTCCCGGGATGGGGGGGCCCCACTCCTGCGAGCAGTACTTC.

V gene TRBV13 combines with J gene TRBJ1-1; D may be TRBD1 (5 bases). Per germline, CDR1 PRHDT and CDR2 FYEKMQ (reference sequence). The V end was cut by 2 bases, the J end by 3 bases, with 10 bases between. The CDR3 is 14 amino acids. The CDR3 sequence: CASSLQEGYTEAFF. Here the CDR3 DNA reads TGTGCCAGCAGCTTACAAGAGGGGTACACTGAAGCTTTCTTT.

This clonotype has only a few counts. The rearrangement joins TRBV3-1 to TRBJ2-1, with 8 bases that match TRBD2. The trim removed 4 bases at V and 4 bases at J, leaving 3 bases unmatched. Germline CDR1 reads LGHDT; CDR2 reads YNNKEL (reference sequence). The CDR3 has 14 amino acids. The DNA of the CDR3 is TGTGCCAGCAGCCGTCAGCGGGGGTACAATGAGCAGTTCTTC. Amino acid sequence: CASSRQRGYNEQFF.

The J gene is TRBJ1-4, the V gene TRBV28, with D perhaps matching TRBD1 (6 bases). The V end was cut by 5 bases, the J end by 2 bases, with 15 bases between. The germline gives CDR1 MDHEN, CDR2 SYDVKM. The CDR3 is 16 residues long. The CDR3 region has the DNA TGTGCCAGCAGTCTATCGGGGGCGGGCACTAATGAAAAACTGTTTTTT. It translates to CASSLSGAGTNEKLFF.

This clonotype came up many times. This chain connects TRBV18 to TRBJ1-5; no firm D call. The germline V and J ends were trimmed by 8 bases and 3 bases, with 11 bases remaining between them. Germline V CDR1 and CDR2: KGHSH, LQKENI. There are 13 residues in the CDR3. CDR3 sequence: CASSPGSNQPQHF. The CDR3 region has the DNA TGTGCCAGCAGTCCAGGCTCCAATCAGCCCCAGCATTTT.

This clonotype was observed a few times. The chain is built from TRBV5-1 and TRBJ2-5, with 7 bases aligning to TRBD1. This CDR3 is 15 amino acids long. V lost 4 bases and J lost 0; bases outside the gene matches: 6. Germline-derived CDR1 and CDR2 are SGHRS and YFSETQ. The CDR3 region is CASSHGDRDQETQYF. CDR3 sequence (DNA): TGCGCCAGCAGCCACGGCGACAGGGACCAAGAGACCCAGTACTTC.

V is TRBV7-2 and J is TRBJ1-2, with 9 bases matching TRBD1. V lost 1 base and J lost 5; bases outside the gene matches: 5. Germline CDR1 is SGHTA and CDR2 is FQGNSA. There are 15 residues in the CDR3. CDR3 protein: CASSLDRQGGYGYTF. The DNA of the CDR3 is TGTGCCAGCAGCTTAGATAGACAGGGGGGGTATGGCTACACCTTC.

Notes on this clonotype: Sequence at one end of the junction differs from germline and may be a read error. The V and J genes are TRBV7-2 and TRBJ2-1; possibly TRBD2 for D (6 bases). Germline V lookup: CDR1 SGHTA, CDR2 FQGNSA. The CDR3 has 16 residues. The CDR3: CASSPALALTYNEQVF. DNA for the CDR3: TGTGCCAGCAGCCCCGCGCTAGCGCTGACCTACAATGAGCAGGTCTTC.

This clonotype was seen at least ten times. The V call is TRBV25-1, the J call TRBJ1-6; TRBD1 matches 9 bases. Germline CDR1 reads MGHDK; CDR2 reads SYGVNS. The CDR3 length is 15 residues. Trimming at V came to 4 bases and at J to 9 bases, leaving 7 bases not matched to a gene. This CDR3 is CASSARTGASSPLHF. In DNA, the CDR3 is TGTGCCAGCAGTGCCAGGACAGGGGCAAGTTCACCCCTCCACTTT.

The J gene is TRBJ2-6, the V gene TRBV27; D is unclear. Germline loops: CDR1 MNHEY, CDR2 SMNVEV (reference sequence). The CDR3 contains 13 residues. Trimming removed 8 bases from V and 4 bases from J, with 9 bases in between. DNA of the CDR3: TGTGCCAGCTGCAGGACGGGGGCCAACGTCCTGACTTTC. This translates into CASCRTGANVLTF.

CDR3 bases: TGTGCCAGCGTTGGGGGGATCGAGCAGTACTTC. It encodes CASVGGIEQYF. The chain joins TRBV12-3 or TRBV12-4 to TRBJ2-7, with D maybe TRBD2 (6 bases). The CDR3 contains 11 residues. Trimming left V 8 bases short and J 6 bases short, with 11 bases between.

The CDR3 DNA is TGTGCCAGAGCTCAGGGGGCCCGTCCCTACGAGCAGTACTTC. Its protein is CARAQGARPYEQYF. V gene TRBV3-1 combines with J gene TRBJ2-7, with TRBD1 matching 8 bases. V gave up 9 bases and J gave up 2 bases; unmatched junction bases: 9. Germline V gene data show CDR1 as LGHDT and CDR2 as YNNKEL (reference sequence). CDR3 size: 14 residues.

The V gene is TRBV6-5, the J gene TRBJ2-7; D gene unclear. V was trimmed by 9 bases and J by 0 bases, leaving 15 bases between them. Germline assignment: CDR1 MNHEY and CDR2 SVGAGI. The CDR3 length is 14 residues. CDR3 sequence reads: CASKGRPSSYEQYF. DNA of the CDR3: TGTGCCAGTAAAGGACGGCCCAGCTCCTACGAGCAGTACTTC.